Listed here is a single T cell receptor beta chain. Its antigen is unidentified. The sample originates from a study of cytomegalovirus exposure and HLA in healthy donors. Whole-study findings and limits: The study recorded 150 to 200 TCR beta chains that were cytomegalovirus-associated. Upon later analysis, HLA-associated TCR beta chains proved more clonally expanded than other, equally common chains. Presence/absence analyses took donor sequencing depth as roughly uniform. Both high specificity and high sensitivity reportedly marked the classifier's diagnosis of cytomegalovirus status.

60 Vbeta and 13 Jbeta primers were used in PCR. Repertoires were generated with immunoSEQ multiplex PCR, while TCRdb's copy carries only in-frame clones and drops some. Counted here are approximately 110,000 clones, around 70% occurring once; the ten biggest clones make up roughly 8.2%. This receptor was obtained from a woman aged 40 to 55 in good health and CMV-seropositive. The sequencing input was PBMCs.

CDR3 coding DNA: TGTGCCAGCAGTCCGGACAGGCCGGGTAATTCACCCCTCCACTTT. It specifies CASSPDRPGNSPLHF. This chain joins TRBV28 and TRBJ1-6; TRBD1 matches 7 bases. CDR3 size: 15 residues. The germline V gene has CDR1 MDHEN and CDR2 SYDVKM. V trimming: 5 bases; J trimming: 6 bases; junction bases outside the gene matches: 7.